This T cell receptor beta chain was documented in a study of neoadjuvant nivolumab and ipilimumab in lung cancer. Looking at the study overall: Nivolumab 3 mg/kg was given days 1, 15 and 29, plus ipilimumab 1 mg/kg day 1 in combination.

Findings and caveats of the study: TCR sequencing covered a small number of samples. Compared with tumor-adjacent uninvolved lung, resected tumors showed greater richness and clonality.

Sequencing was performed with immunoSEQ multiplex PCR; in TCRdb, only in-frame clones are kept and a portion is missing. The data hold about 38,000 clones, with roughly nine tenths observed a single time. On this clone itself: Antigen specificity is unknown.

The origin of this receptor is an adult with non-small cell lung cancer. The sample consisted of peripheral blood, taken before neoadjuvant nivolumab, alone or with ipilimumab.

The CDR3 loop is CASSPKTATNEKLFF. In DNA, the CDR3 is TGTGCCAGCAGCCCAAAGACAGCAACTAATGAAAAACTGTTTTTT. The gene calls are TRBV7-2 and TRBJ1-4, with a tentative D call TRBD1 (5 bases). V lost 5 bases to trimming and J lost 0 bases, with 10 bases between them. Germline CDR1 reads SGHTA; CDR2 reads FQGNSA. The CDR3 has 15 amino acids.